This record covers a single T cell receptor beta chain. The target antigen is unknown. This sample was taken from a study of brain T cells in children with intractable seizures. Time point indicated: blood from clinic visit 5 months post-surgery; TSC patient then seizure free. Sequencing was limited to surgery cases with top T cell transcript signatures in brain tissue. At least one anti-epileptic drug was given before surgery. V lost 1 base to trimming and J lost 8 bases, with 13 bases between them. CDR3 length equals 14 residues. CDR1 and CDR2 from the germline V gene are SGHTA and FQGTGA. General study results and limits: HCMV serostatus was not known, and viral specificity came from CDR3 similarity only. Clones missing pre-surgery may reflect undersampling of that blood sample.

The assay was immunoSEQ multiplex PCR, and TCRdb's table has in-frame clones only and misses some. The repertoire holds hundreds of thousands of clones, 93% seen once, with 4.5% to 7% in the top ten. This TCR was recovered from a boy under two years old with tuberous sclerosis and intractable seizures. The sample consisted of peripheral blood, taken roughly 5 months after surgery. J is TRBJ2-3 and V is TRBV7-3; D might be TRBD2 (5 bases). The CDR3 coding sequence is TGTGCCAGCAGCTTAAACACGGCAGCGGCTACGCAGTATTTT. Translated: CASSLNTAAATQYF.